This T cell receptor beta chain is drawn from a study of beta chain features in type 1 diabetes. In regard to this clone: Its antigen is not known.

Sorting that relied on CD45RO/CCR7/CD25/CD127/CD95/CD27 yielded CD4+ naive, central memory, regulatory and stem cell-like memory cells. What was sequenced were expressed TCRB transcripts, since all of the isolated RNA had been reverse transcribed. Clones were sequenced by immunoSEQ multiplex PCR, and TCRdb holds only the in-frame ones, with some missing. The sample lists some 150,000 clones, around an eighth occurring once. Study outcomes and limitations: Diminished insertions and augmented deletions at VDJ junctions characterized type 1 diabetes patients. Among all four CD4+ subsets, Type 1 diabetes patients had TCRB CDR3s that were moderately but significantly shorter.

The germline gives CDR1 MDHEN, CDR2 SYDVKM. This CDR3 is built from 14 residues. V lost 4 bases, J lost 7 bases, and 5 bases stayed unmatched. V usage is TRBV28 and J usage is TRBJ1-4; 8 nucleotides line up with TRBD1. The sample comprised central memory CD4+ T cells from blood. This TCR was recovered from a man aged 18 to 35 with type 1 diabetes. The CDR3: CASSYAGGVEKLFF. CDR3 DNA sequence: TGTGCCAGCAGTTATGCAGGGGGCGTTGAAAAACTGTTTTTT.